This T cell receptor (beta chain) stems from a study of PD-1 blockade in classical Hodgkin lymphoma. Notes on the study in general: The CD4+ diversity rise by C4D1 was clearest in complete responders. Whatever underlies the repertoire differences (possibly disease activity or prior therapy) remains undefined.

CDR1 SNHLY and CDR2 FYNNEI come from the germline V gene. This CDR3 is built from 12 residues. V lost 7 bases, J lost 6 bases, and 3 bases stayed unmatched. This clone was picked up one time. Its matching antigen is unknown. Time point of the sample: cycle 4 day 1 (C4D1), after six to seven weeks of nivolumab. All trial patients relapsed after autologous stem cell transplantation. It was by magnetic negative selection that CD4+ T cells were purified from thawed PBMCs. Best outcomes ranged across complete response, partial response and progressive disease. Clones were sequenced by immunoSEQ multiplex PCR, and TCRdb holds only the in-frame ones, with some missing. The top ten clones hold approximately 1.4% of a sample with 6,000 to 8,000 clones, about 89% of them seen once.

J is TRBJ2-5 and V is TRBV2, with TRBD2 matching over 9 bases. This clonotype was obtained from a human donor with classical Hodgkin lymphoma. The specimen was CD4+ T cells from blood, collected before the fourth cycle of nivolumab. The CDR3 nucleotides are TGTGCCAGCACGGCGGGGGGGCAGACCCAGTACTTC. This translates into CASTAGGQTQYF.